Below, one T cell receptor (beta chain) is given with its context. Its antigen is not known. This sample was taken from a study of T cell responses to AZD1222 COVID-19 vaccine. Overall study findings and caveats: All repertoire sampling was performed exclusively after the peak T cell response. Spike was spanned by vaccine-associated CD4 TCRs, with dominance at 160-218 and 743-854. Just 6 or 7 people given AZD1222 tested seropositive at baseline. Unmutated variant regions are reportedly targeted by nearly half of spike-specific TCRs.

This CDR3 comprises 13 residues. Trimming removed 4 bases at V and 3 bases at J, with 7 bases between. The germline V gene encodes CDR1 LGHDT and CDR2 YNNKEL (reference sequence). Measured with immunoSEQ multiplex PCR; TCRdb has only the in-frame clones, and not every one. The sample carries around 140,000 clones, over 90% recorded once. This TCR was sampled from an adult in good health. This chain joins TRBV3-1 (or the pseudogene TRBV3-2) and TRBJ1-5; no clear D gene. The specimen comprised peripheral blood, sampled on day 0 of MenACWY control vaccination. CDR3 nucleotide sequence: TGTGCCAGCAGCCGAAAAGTCAATCAGCCCCAGCATTTT. Protein sequence: CASSRKVNQPQHF.